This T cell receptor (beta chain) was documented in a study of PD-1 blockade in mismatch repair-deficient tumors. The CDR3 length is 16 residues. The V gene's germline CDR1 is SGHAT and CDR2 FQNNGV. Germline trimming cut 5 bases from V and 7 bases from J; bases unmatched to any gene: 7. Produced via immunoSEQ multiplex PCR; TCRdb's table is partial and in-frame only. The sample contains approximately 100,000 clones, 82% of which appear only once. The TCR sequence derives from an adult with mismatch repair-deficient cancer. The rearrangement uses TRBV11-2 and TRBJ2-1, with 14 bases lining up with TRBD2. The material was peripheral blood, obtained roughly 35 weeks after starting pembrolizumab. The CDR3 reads CASSPRLAGGQNEQFF. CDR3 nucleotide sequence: TGTGCCAGCAGCCCTCGACTAGCGGGAGGGCAGAATGAGCAGTTCTTC. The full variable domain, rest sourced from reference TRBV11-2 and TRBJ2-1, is EAGVAQSPRYKIIEKRQSVAFWCNPISGHATLYWYQQILGQGPKLLIQFQNNGVVDDSQLPKDRFSAERLKGVDSTLKIQPAKLEDSAVYLCASSPRLAGGQNEQFFGPGTRLTVL.